What follows is one T cell receptor (beta chain) and its context. One entry per CDR3 protein results from TCRdb running MiXCR on the 5' RACE reads. The table shows nearly 900,000 distinct CDR3 sequences, with roughly an eighth occurring only once. The sample is drawn from a study of identical twins. J lost 8 bases, V lost 7 bases, and 14 bases had no gene match. This CDR3 is built from 15 residues. Germline V gene lookup returns CDR1 WSHSY and CDR2 SAAADI. This sample was also put to use in a study of yellow fever vaccine responses in identical twins. From that paper: Reported findings indicate that twins' vaccine T cell responses seemed partially convergent, partially personalized.

This chain links TRBV10-2 with TRBJ2-1; 7 nucleotides agree with TRBD2. This sequence originates from a woman aged 18-30 years in good health. The sequenced material came from PBMCs. The CDR3 nucleotides are TGCGCCAGCACTCGCCTAGCAGGGAGCGGGGATGAGCAGTTCTTC. Its protein is CASTRLAGSGDEQFF.